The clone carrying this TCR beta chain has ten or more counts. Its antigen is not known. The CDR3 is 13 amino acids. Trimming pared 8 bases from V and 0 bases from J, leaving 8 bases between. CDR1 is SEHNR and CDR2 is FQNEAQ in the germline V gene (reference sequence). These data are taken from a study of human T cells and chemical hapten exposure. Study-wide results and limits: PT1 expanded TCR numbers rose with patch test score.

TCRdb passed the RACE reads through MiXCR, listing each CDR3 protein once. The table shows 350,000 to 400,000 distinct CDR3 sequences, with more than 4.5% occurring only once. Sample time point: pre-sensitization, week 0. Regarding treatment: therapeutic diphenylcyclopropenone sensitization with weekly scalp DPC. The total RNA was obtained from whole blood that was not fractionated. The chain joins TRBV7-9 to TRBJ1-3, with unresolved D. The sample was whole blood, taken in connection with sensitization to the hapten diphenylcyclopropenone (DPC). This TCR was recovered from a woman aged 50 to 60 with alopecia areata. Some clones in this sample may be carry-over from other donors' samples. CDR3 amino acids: CASSPSSGNTIYF. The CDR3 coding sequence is TGTGCCAGCTCACCCAGCTCTGGAAACACCATATATTTT.